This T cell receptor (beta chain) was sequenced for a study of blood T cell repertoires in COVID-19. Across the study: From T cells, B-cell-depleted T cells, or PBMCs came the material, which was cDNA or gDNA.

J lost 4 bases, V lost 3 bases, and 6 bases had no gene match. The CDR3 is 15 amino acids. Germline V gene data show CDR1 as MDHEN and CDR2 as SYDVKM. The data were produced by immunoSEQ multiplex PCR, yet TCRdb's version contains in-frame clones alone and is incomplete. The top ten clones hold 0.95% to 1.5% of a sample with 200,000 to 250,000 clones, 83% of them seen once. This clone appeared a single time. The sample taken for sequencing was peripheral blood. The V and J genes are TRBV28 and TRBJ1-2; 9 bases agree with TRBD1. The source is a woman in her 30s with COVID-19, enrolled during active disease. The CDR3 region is CASSFSGTGIYGYTF. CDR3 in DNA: TGTGCCAGCAGTTTCTCCGGGACAGGGATCTATGGCTACACCTTC.